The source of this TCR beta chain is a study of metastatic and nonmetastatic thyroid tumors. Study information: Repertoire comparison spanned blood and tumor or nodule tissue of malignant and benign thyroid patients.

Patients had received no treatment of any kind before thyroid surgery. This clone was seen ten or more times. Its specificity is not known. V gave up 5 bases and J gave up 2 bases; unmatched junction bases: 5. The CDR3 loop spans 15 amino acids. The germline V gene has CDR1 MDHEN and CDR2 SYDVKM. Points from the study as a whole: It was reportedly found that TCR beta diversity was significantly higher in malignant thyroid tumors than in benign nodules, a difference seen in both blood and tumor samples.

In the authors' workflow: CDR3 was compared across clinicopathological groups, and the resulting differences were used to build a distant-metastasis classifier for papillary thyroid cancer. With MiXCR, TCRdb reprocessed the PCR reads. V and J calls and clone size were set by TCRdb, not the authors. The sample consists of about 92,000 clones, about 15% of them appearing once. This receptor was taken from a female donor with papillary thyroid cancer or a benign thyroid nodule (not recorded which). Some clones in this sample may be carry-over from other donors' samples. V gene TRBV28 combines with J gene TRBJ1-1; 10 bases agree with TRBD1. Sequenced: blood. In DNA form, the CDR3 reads TGTGCCAGCAGTCCGGGACAGGGGACTAACACTGAAGCTTTCTTT. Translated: CASSPGQGTNTEAFF.